Below, 11 T cell receptor beta chains from the same sample are listed, as sequenced in a study of graft-versus-host responses after intestinal transplantation. Their cognate antigens are unknown. Method: immunoSEQ multiplex PCR; TCRdb's copy keeps in-frame clones and lacks some. The table shows around 110,000 clones, with about 92% occurring only once. Sequences were derived from unstimulated CD8+ T cells sorted from spleen or lymph node cells, sampled before transplant. Every receptor here comes from a human donor who was the organ donor for an intestinal transplant.

This clone appeared a single time. Here the CDR3 reads CASSIVPASGRATDTQYF. In DNA form, the CDR3 reads TGTGCCAGTAGTATAGTGCCGGCTAGCGGGAGGGCAACAGATACGCAGTATTTT. The J gene is TRBJ2-3, the V gene TRBV19; 12 positions agree with TRBD2. The CDR3 consists of 18 residues. With 1 base clipped from V and 3 bases from J, the junction kept 8 bases outside the gene matches. Germline V gene data show CDR1 as LNHDA and CDR2 as SQIVND (reference sequence).

The chain links TRBV4-3 to TRBJ2-5, with 8 bases aligning to TRBD2. V shed 3 bases, J shed 3 bases, and the junction held 9 bases outside the gene matches. The germline CDR1 and CDR2 sequences are LGHNA and YSLEER. The CDR3 has 16 amino acids. CDR3 in amino acids: CASSHGLGAGEETQYF. In DNA, the CDR3 is TGCGCCAGCAGCCACGGGCTGGGAGCGGGAGAAGAGACCCAGTACTTC.

This chain connects TRBV6-5 to TRBJ2-3; D ambiguous. V lost 2 bases and J 2 bases, leaving 5 bases between the germline ends. The CDR3 sequence is 13 residues long. Germline loops: CDR1 MNHEY, CDR2 SVGAGI. This CDR3 is CASSYRVTDTQYF. CDR3 bases: TGTGCCAGCAGTTACAGGGTCACAGATACGCAGTATTTT.

V is TRBV6-1 and J is TRBJ2-3, with 7 bases lining up with TRBD2. V lost 8 bases, J lost 6 bases, and 11 bases stayed unmatched. CDR3 length equals 14 residues. Germline lookup yields CDR1 MNHNS and CDR2 SASEGT. CDR3 nucleotide sequence: TGTGCCAGCGGAAAAGCGGGATCGGGCGATACGCAGTATTTT. Translation gives CASGKAGSGDTQYF.

This chain links TRBV9 with TRBJ2-4; D is possibly TRBD2 (6 bases). Germline lookup yields CDR1 SGDLS and CDR2 YYNGEE. V was shortened by 7 bases and J by 13 bases, with 15 bases between the two germline ends. This CDR3 has 11 residues. This chain's CDR3 is CASYWRGGQYF. CDR3 DNA sequence: TGTGCCAGCTATTGGCGGGGTGGGCAGTACTTC. Using reference TRBV9 and TRBJ2-4 for the parts outside the CDR3, the full variable domain is DSGVTQTPKHLITATGQRVTLRCSPRSGDLSVYWYQQSLDQGLQFLIQYYNGEERAKGNILERFSAQQFPDLHSELNLSSLELGDSALYFCASYWRGGQYFGAGTRLSVL.

This chain connects TRBV27 to TRBJ2-3; 7 nucleotides agree with TRBD2. J was trimmed by 2 bases and V by 2 bases; bases with no gene match: 4. The germline CDR1 and CDR2 sequences are MNHEY and SMNVEV (reference sequence). There are 15 residues in the CDR3. CDR3 loop: CASSLREGPTDTQYF. The CDR3 region has the DNA TGTGCCAGCAGTTTAAGGGAGGGCCCCACAGATACGCAGTATTTT.

The chain is built from TRBV27 and TRBJ2-1, with no clear D. V shed 7 bases and J shed 7 bases, with 11 bases lying between them. This CDR3 comprises 12 residues. Germline CDR1 reads MNHEY; CDR2 reads SMNVEV (reference sequence). The CDR3 reads CASIGVGNEQFF. CDR3 coding DNA: TGTGCCAGCATTGGGGTGGGGAATGAGCAGTTCTTC.

For this clone: Distinct nucleotide sequences in the sample also encode this CDR3. The gene calls are TRBV2 and TRBJ2-3; TRBD2 matches 11 bases. Germline values: CDR1 SNHLY, CDR2 FYNNEI. V lost 4 bases, J lost 3 bases, and 0 bases stayed unmatched. This CDR3 is 14 amino acids long. CDR3 region: CASSGTSGTDTQYF. DNA of the CDR3: TGTGCCAGCAGTGGGACTAGCGGGACAGATACGCAGTATTTT.

The genes are TRBV5-4 and TRBJ1-4, with a tentative D call TRBD1 (5 bases). There are 15 residues in the CDR3. Deletions cut 0 bases from V and 7 bases from J, with 13 bases between. CDR1 is SGHNT and CDR2 is YYREEE in the germline V gene (reference sequence). The CDR3 spells CASSLAGGSVEKLFF. The CDR3 coding sequence is TGTGCCAGCAGCTTGGCCGGGGGGTCTGTTGAAAAACTGTTTTTT.

In its sample, this clone was seen a few times. This chain links TRBV6-1 with TRBJ2-7; no clear D gene. Germline V CDR1 and CDR2: MNHNS, SASEGT. V lost 7 bases and J lost 2, with 18 bases in between. The CDR3 has 15 amino acids. The CDR3 region has the DNA TGTGCCAGCACCACTCTCTTTTCCGAGACCTACGAGCAGTACTTC. Amino acid sequence: CASTTLFSETYEQYF.

The chain uses TRBV21-1 and TRBJ1-2. TRBV21-1 is flagged as a pseudogene. The CDR3 spans 15 residues. CDR3 amino acids: CASSPQGGVDYGYTF. CDR3 in DNA: TGTGCCAGCAGCCCTCAAGGGGGGGTGGACTATGGCTACACCTTC.